The 8 T cell receptor beta chains reported below all come from one sample, sequenced in a study of blood T cells in healthy people across ages. Then a second PCR, running roughly 7 to 12 cycles, was carried out with a sample-barcoded 5' primer and a J-beta primer mix. TCRdb used MiXCR to reprocess the 5' RACE reads, holding one entry per CDR3 protein. Of roughly 800,000 distinct CDR3 sequences detected, around 25% appear once; the ten largest clones hold more than 3%. These data were also filed under a second study, of T cells of mothers and their children.

Sequencing was done on a sample of blood. These receptors were obtained from a boy younger than 18 in good health.

This clonotype showed up just a few times. J is TRBJ1-1 and V is TRBV20-1; D uncertain. CDR1 and CDR2 (germline): DFQATT, SNEGSKA (reference sequence). V lost 6 bases and J 2 bases, leaving 13 bases between the germline ends. The CDR3 spans 13 residues. The chain's CDR3 is CSASPHVNTEAFF. CDR3 coding DNA: TGCAGTGCCTCGCCTCATGTAAACACTGAAGCTTTCTTT.

This clonotype was recorded a few times. CDR3 amino acids: CASSYPAGGTEQFF. The CDR3 nucleotides read TGTGCCAGCAGTTACCCAGCGGGAGGGACTGAGCAGTTCTTC. V gene TRBV6-2 or TRBV6-3 combines with J gene TRBJ2-5, with 10 nucleotides matching TRBD2. The assigned J gene may be wrong: the sequence end matches TRBJ2-1 better. In germline, CDR1 is MNHEY, CDR2 SVGEGT. The CDR3 runs 14 residues.

This clonotype turned up a few times. The V call is TRBV7-2, the J call TRBJ2-7; 7 bases agree with TRBD2. After removal of 5 bases from V and 1 base from J, the junction contained 11 bases not matched to a gene. This CDR3 has 16 residues. Looked up from germline, CDR1 is SGHTA and CDR2 is FQGNSA. CDR3 nucleotide sequence: TGTGCCAGCAGCCCCTCGGTGATAGCGGGTTCCTACGAGCAGTACTTC. Amino acid sequence: CASSPSVIAGSYEQYF. The variable domain in full, with the rest retrieved from reference TRBV7-2 and TRBJ2-7, is GAGVSQSPSNKVTEKGKDVELRCDPISGHTALYWYRQSLGQGLEFLIYFQGNSAPDKSGLPSDRFSAERTGGSVSTLTIQRTQQEDSAVYLCASSPSVIAGSYEQYFGPGTRLTVT.

CDR3 bases: TGTGCCAGCAGCCCCCGACAGGTCTACGAGCAGTACTTC. It specifies CASSPRQVYEQYF. The J gene is TRBJ2-7, the V gene TRBV12-3 or TRBV12-4; TRBD1 is a possible D gene (6 bases). The CDR3 is 13 residues long. V was shortened by 6 bases and J by 3 bases, with 12 bases between the two germline ends.

This chain links TRBV12-3 or TRBV12-4 with TRBJ2-7; possibly TRBD1 for D (6 bases). The CDR3 loop spans 14 amino acids. The V end was cut by 3 bases, the J end by 3 bases, with 12 bases between. CDR3 bases: TGTGCCAGCAGTTTCAGGGGCAAGAGCTACGAGCAGTACTTC. Translation gives CASSFRGKSYEQYF.

The J gene is TRBJ1-2, the V gene TRBV6-5; D is ambiguous. CDR1 and CDR2 from the germline V gene are MNHEY and SVGAGI. CDR3 length: 13 residues. The V and J ends lost 3 bases and 3 bases respectively, with 8 bases between them. The CDR3 region is CASSYLPYYGYTF. The CDR3 bases are TGTGCCAGCAGTTATCTCCCGTACTATGGCTACACCTTC.

The sample holds a few counts of this clonotype. The chain uses TRBV7-2 and TRBJ2-4; D unresolved. Germline assignment: CDR1 SGHTA and CDR2 FQGNSA. The CDR3 length is 12 residues. The germline V and J ends were trimmed by 2 bases and 5 bases, with 4 bases remaining between them. The CDR3 nucleotides read TGTGCCAGCAGCTTATCACAAAACATTCAGTACTTC. Amino acid sequence: CASSLSQNIQYF.

The chain uses TRBV6-6 and TRBJ1-5, with 9 nucleotides matching TRBD1. This CDR3 is built from 15 residues. Germline V CDR1 and CDR2: MNHNY, SVGAGI (reference sequence). The junction had 8 bases not matched to a gene; V was cut back by 5 bases and J by 6 bases. The CDR3 coding sequence is TGTGCCAGCAGTAAAAGGGACAGGGAGGCTCAGCCCCAGCATTTT. This translates into CASSKRDREAQPQHF.